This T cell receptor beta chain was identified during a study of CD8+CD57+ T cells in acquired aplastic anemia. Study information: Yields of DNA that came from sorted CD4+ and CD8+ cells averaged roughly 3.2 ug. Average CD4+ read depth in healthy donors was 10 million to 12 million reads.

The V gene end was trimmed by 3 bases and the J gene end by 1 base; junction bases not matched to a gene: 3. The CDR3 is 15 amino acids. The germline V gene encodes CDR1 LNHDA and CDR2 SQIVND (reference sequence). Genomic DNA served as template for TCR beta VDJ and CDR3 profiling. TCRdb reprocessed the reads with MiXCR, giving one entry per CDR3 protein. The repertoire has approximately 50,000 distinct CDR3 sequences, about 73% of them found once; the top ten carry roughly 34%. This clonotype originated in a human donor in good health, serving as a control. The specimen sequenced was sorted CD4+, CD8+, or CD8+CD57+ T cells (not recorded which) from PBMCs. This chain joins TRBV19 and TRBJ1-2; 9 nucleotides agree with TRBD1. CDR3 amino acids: CASSIGTGSNYGYTF. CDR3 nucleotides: TGTGCCAGTAGTATCGGGACAGGGAGTAACTATGGCTACACCTTC.